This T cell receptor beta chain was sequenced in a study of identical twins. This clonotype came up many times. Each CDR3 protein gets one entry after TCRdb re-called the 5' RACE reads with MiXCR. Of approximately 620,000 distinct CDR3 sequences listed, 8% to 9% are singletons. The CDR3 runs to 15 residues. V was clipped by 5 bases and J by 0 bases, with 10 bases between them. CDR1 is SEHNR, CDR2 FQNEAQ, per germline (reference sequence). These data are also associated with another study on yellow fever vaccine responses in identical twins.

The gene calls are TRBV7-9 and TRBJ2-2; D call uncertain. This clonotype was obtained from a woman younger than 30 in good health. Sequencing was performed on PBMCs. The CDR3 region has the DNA TGTGCCAGCAGCCCAGCCATGGCGAACACCGGGGAGCTGTTTTTT. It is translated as CASSPAMANTGELFF.